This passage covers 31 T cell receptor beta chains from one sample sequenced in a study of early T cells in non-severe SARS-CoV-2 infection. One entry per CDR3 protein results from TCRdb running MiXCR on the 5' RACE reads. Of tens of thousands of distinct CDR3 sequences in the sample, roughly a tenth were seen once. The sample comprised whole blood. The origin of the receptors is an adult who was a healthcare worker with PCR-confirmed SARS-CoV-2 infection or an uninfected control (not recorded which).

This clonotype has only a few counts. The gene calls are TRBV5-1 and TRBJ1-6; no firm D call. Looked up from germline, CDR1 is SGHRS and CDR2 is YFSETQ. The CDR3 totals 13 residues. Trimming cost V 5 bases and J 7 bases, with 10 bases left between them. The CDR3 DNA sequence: TGCGCCAGCAGTCGTATGGAAAATTCACCCCTCCACTTT. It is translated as CASSRMENSPLHF.

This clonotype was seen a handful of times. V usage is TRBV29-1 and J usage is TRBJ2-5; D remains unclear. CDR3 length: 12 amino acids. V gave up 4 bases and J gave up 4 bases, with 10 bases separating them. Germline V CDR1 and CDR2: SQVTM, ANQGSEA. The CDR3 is CSVGRVGETQYF. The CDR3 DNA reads TGCAGCGTTGGAAGGGTTGGAGAGACCCAGTACTTC.

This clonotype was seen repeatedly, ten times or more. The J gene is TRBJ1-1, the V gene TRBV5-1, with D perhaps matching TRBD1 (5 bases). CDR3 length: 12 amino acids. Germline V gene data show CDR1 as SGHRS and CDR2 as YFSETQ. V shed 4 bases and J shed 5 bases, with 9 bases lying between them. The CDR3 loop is CASSQGGTEAFF. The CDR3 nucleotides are TGCGCCAGCAGCCAGGGAGGGACTGAAGCTTTCTTT.

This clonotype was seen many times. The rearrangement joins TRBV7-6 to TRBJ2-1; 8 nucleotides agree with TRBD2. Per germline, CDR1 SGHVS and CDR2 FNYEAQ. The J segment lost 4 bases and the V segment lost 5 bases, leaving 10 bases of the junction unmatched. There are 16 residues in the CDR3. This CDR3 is CASSPGLQRGYNEQFF. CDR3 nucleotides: TGTGCCAGCAGCCCCGGACTGCAGCGGGGGTACAATGAGCAGTTCTTC.

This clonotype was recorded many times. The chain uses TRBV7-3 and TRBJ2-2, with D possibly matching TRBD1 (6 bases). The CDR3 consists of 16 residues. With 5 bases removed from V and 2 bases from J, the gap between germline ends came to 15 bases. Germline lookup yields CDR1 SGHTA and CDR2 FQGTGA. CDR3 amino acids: CASSRKTGTNTGELFF. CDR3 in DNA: TGTGCCAGCAGCCGTAAAACAGGGACCAACACCGGGGAGCTGTTTTTT.

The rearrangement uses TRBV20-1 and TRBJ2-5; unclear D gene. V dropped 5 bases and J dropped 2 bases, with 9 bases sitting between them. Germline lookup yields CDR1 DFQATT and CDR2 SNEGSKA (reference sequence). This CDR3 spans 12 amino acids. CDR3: CSALEGQETQYF. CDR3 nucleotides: TGCAGTGCTCTTGAAGGGCAAGAGACCCAGTACTTC.

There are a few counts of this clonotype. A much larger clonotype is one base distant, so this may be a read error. CDR3 protein: CASSQTFGGNRQETQYF. The DNA for the CDR3 is TGTGCCAGCAGCCAAACGTTCGGAGGGAACAGACAAGAGACCCAGTACTTC. The V call is TRBV3-1, the J call TRBJ2-5; possibly TRBD2 for D (6 bases). Germline values: CDR1 LGHDT, CDR2 YNNKEL (reference sequence). Trimming shortened V by 2 bases and J by 2 bases, and 18 bases separated the two germline ends. The CDR3 covers 17 residues.

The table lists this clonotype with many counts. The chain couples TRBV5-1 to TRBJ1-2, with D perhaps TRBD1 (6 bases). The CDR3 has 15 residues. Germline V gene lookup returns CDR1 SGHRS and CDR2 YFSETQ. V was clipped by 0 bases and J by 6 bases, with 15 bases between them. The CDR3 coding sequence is TGCGCCAGCAGCTTGGAGCGGGGGCCTGCGCATGGCTACACCTTC. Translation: CASSLERGPAHGYTF. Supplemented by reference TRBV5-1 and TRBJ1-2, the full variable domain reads KAGVTQTPRYLIKTRGQQVTLSCSPISGHRSVSWYQQTPGQGLQFLFEYFSETQRNKGNFPGRFSGRQFSNSRSEMNVSTLELGDSALYLCASSLERGPAHGYTFGSGTRLTVV.

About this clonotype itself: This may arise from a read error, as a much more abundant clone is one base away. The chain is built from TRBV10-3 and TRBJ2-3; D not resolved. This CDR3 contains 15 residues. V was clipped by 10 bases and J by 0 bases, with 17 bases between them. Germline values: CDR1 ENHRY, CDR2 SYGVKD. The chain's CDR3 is CATRRDIVSTDTQYF. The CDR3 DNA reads TGTGCCACCAGACGAGACATAGTCAGCACAGATACGCAGTATTTT.

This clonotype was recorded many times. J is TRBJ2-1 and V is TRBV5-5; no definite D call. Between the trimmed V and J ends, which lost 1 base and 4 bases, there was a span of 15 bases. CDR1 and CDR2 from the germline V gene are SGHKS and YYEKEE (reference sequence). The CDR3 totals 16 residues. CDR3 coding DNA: TGTGCCAGCAGCTTGATTTCCCAGGCCCTGTACAATGAGCAGTTCTTC. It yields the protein CASSLISQALYNEQFF.

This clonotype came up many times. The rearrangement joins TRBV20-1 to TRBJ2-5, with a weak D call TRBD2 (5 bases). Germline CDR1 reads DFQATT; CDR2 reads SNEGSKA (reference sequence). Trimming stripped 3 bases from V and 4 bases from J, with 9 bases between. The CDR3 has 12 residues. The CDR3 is CSASGKIETQYF. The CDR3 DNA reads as TGCAGTGCTAGCGGGAAAATAGAGACCCAGTACTTC.

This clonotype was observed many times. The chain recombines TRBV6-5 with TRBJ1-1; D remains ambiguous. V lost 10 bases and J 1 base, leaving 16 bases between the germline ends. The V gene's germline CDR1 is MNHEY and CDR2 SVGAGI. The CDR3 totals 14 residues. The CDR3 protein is CATRKGVANTEAFF. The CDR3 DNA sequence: TGTGCCACCCGAAAGGGAGTCGCGAACACTGAAGCTTTCTTT.

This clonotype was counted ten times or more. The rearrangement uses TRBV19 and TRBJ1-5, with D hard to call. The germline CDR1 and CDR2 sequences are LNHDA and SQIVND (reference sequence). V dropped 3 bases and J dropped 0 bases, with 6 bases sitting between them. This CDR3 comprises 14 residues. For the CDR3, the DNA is TGTGCCAGTAGTATGGTCTTTAGCAATCAGCCCCAGCATTTT. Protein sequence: CASSMVFSNQPQHF.

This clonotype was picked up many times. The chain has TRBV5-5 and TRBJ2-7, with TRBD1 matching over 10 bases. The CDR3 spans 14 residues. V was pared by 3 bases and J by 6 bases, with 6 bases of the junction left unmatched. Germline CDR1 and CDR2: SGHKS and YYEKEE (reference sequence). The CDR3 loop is CASSSRTGGSEQYF. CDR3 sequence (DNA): TGTGCCAGCAGCTCCCGGACAGGGGGTTCCGAGCAGTACTTC.

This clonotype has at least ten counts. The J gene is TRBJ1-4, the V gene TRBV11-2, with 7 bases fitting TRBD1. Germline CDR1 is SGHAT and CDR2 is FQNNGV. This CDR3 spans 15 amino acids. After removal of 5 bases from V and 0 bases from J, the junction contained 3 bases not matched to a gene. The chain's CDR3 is CASSPGTATNEKLFF. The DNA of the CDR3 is TGTGCCAGCAGCCCCGGGACAGCAACTAATGAAAAACTGTTTTTT.

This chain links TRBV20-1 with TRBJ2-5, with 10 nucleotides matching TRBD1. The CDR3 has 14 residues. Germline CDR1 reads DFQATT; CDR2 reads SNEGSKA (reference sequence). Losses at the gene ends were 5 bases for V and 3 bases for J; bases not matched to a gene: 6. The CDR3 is CSALMDRGEETQYF. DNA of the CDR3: TGCAGTGCTCTCATGGACAGGGGGGAAGAGACCCAGTACTTC.

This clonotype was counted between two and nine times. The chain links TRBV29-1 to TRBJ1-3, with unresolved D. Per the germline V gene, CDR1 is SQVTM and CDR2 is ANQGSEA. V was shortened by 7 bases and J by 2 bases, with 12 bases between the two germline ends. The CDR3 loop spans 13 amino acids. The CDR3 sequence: CSALTNPGNTIYF. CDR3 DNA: TGCAGCGCCCTGACGAACCCTGGAAACACCATATATTTT.

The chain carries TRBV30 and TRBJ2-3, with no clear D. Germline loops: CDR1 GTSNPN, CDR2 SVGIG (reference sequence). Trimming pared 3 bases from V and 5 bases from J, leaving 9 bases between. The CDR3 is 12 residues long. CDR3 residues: CAWSVHVDTQYF. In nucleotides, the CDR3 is TGTGCCTGGAGCGTACATGTAGATACGCAGTATTTT.

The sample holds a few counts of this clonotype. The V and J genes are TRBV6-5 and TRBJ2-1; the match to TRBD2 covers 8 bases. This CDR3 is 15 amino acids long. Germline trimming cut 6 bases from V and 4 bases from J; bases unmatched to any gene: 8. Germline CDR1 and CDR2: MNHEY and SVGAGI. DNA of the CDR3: TGTGCCAGCAGCCCCGGGACTAGATCTTACAATGAGCAGTTCTTC. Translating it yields CASSPGTRSYNEQFF.

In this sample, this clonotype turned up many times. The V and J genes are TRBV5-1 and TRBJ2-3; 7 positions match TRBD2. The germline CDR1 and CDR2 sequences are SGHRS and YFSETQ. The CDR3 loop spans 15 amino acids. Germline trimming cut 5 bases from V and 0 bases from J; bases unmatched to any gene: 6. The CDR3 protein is CASRPGLVSTDTQYF. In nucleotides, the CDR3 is TGCGCCAGCAGGCCTGGACTAGTCAGCACAGATACGCAGTATTTT.

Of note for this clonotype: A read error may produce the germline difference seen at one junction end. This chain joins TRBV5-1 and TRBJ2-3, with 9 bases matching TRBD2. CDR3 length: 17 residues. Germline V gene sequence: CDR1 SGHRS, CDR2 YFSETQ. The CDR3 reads CTSSFILAGTSTDTQYF. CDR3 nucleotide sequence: TGCACCAGCAGCTTCATTCTAGCGGGGACTAGCACAGATACGCAGTATTTT.

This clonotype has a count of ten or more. The CDR3 bases are TGCGCCAGCAGTGAGTCTGCAGGGGTCCGACCGACCGGGGAGCTGTTTTTT. It specifies CASSESAGVRPTGELFF. The chain joins TRBV10-2 to TRBJ2-2; D may be TRBD1 (6 bases). The V gene's germline CDR1 is WSHSY and CDR2 SAAADI. Trimming cost V 0 bases and J 5 bases, with 16 bases left between them. The CDR3 has 17 amino acids.

CDR3 bases: TGTGCCAGCAGCGTAGAACTAGCGGGGCACACAGATACGCAGTATTTT. It codes for CASSVELAGHTDTQYF. The gene calls are TRBV9 and TRBJ2-3; TRBD2 matches 10 bases. J lost 2 bases, V lost 0 bases, and 3 bases had no gene match. CDR1 and CDR2 from the germline V gene are SGDLS and YYNGEE. CDR3 size: 16 residues.

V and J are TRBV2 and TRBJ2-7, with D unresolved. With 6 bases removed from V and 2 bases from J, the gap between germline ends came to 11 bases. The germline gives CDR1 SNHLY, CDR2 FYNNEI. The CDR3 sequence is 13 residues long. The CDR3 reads CASSPRNAYEQYF. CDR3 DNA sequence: TGTGCCAGCAGCCCCCGGAACGCCTACGAGCAGTACTTC.

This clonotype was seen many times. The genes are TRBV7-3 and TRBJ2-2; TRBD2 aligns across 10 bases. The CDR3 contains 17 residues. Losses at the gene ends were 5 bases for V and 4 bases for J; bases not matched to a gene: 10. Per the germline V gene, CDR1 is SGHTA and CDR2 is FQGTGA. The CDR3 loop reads CASSPRASGRVTGELFF. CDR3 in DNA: TGTGCCAGCAGCCCTAGGGCTAGCGGGAGAGTCACCGGGGAGCTGTTTTTT.

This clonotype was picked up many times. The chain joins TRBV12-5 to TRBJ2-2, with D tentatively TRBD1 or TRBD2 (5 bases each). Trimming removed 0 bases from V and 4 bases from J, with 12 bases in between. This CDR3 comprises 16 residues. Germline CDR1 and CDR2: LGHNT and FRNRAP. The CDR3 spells CASGLVTGPRTGELFF. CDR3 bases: TGTGCTAGTGGTTTGGTAACGGGGCCACGCACCGGGGAGCTGTTTTTT. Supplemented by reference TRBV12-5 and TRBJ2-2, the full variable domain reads DARVTQTPRHKVTEMGQEVTMRCQPILGHNTVFWYRQTMMQGLELLAYFRNRAPLDDSGMPKDRFSAEMPDATLATLKIQPSEPRDSAVYFCASGLVTGPRTGELFFGEGSRLTVL.

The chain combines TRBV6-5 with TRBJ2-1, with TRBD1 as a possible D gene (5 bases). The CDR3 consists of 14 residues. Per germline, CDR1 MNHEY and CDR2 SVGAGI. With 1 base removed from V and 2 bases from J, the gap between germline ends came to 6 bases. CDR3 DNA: TGTGCCAGCAGTTACTTGGGGCCCTACAATGAGCAGTTCTTC. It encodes CASSYLGPYNEQFF.

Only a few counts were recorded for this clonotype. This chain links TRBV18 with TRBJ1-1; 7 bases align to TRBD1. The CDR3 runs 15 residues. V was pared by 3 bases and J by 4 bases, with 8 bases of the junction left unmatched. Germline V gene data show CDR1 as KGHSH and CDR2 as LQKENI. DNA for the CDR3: TGTGCCAGCTCACCCGTAGGCGAGGGGGCCACTGAAGCTTTCTTT. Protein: CASSPVGEGATEAFF.

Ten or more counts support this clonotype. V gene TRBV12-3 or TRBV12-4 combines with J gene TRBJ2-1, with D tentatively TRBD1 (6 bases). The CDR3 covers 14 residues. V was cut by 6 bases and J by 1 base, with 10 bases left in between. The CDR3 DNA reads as TGTGCCAGCAGACCCGGGACATCCTACAATGAGCAGTTCTTC. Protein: CASRPGTSYNEQFF.

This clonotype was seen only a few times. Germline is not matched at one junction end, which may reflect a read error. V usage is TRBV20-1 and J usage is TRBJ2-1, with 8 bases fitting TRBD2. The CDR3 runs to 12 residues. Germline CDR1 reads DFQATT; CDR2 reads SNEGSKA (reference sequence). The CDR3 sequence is CSPSGLYNEQFF. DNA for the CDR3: TGCAGTCCTAGCGGGTTATACAATGAGCAGTTCTTC.

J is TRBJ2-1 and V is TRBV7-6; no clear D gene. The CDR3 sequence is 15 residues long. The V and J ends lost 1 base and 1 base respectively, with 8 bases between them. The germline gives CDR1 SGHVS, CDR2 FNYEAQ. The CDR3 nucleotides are TGTGCCAGCAGCTTAGAATGGGGATCCTACAATGAGCAGTTCTTC. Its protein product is CASSLEWGSYNEQFF.